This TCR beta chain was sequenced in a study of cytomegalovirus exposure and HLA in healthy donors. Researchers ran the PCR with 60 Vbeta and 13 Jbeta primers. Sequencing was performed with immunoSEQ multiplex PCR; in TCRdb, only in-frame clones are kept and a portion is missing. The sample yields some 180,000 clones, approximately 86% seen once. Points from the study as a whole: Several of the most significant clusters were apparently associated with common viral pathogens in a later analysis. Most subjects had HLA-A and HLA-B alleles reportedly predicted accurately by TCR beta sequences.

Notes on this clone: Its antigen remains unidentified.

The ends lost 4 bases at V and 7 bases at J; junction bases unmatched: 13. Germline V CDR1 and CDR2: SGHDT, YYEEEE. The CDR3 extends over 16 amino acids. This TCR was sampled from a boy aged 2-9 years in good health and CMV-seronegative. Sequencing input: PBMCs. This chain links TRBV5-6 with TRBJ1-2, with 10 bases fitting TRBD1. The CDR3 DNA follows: TGTGCCAGCAGCGAGACAGGGGGCGTAAAGGTCATTGGCTACACCTTC. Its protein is CASSETGGVKVIGYTF.